These 8 T cell receptor beta chains were sequenced from one sample in a study of T cells in Graves' hyperthyroidism and ophthalmopathy. The source material, RNA transcripts, was used to amplify TCR beta CDR3 regions. In the first-round RT-PCR of the TCR CDR3, the HTBI primer set was used. Each CDR3 protein gets one entry after TCRdb re-called the multiplex PCR reads with MiXCR. The sample lists about 640,000 distinct CDR3 sequences, less than 25% occurring once. Sequenced material: blood. The source is a young man with Graves' ophthalmopathy.

CDR3 nucleotides: TGTGCCAGCAGCTTCATTAATGAAAAACTGTTTTTT. Translating it yields CASSFINEKLFF. The genes are TRBV5-6 and TRBJ1-4; D gene unclear. With 2 bases removed from V and 4 bases from J, the gap between germline ends came to 3 bases. This CDR3 contains 12 residues. CDR1 SGHDT and CDR2 YYEEEE come from the germline V gene.

The chain couples TRBV5-1 to TRBJ2-4; 10 nucleotides line up with TRBD2. The CDR3 contains 17 residues. After removal of 0 bases from V and 0 bases from J, the junction contained 3 bases not matched to a gene. CDR1 and CDR2 (germline): SGHRS, YFSETQ. CDR3 nucleotide sequence: TGCGCCAGCAGCTTGGTTGCTAGCGGGAGAGCCAAAAACATTCAGTACTTC. Its protein is CASSLVASGRAKNIQYF.

The table lists this clonotype with a few counts. This rearrangement joins TRBV11-3 to TRBJ1-1; D is ambiguous. Trimming pared 5 bases from V and 7 bases from J, leaving 11 bases between. CDR1 is SGHNT, CDR2 YENEEA, per germline. The CDR3 is made up of 12 amino acids. The CDR3 spells CASSPNGIEAFF. As DNA, the CDR3 is TGTGCCAGCAGCCCCAATGGGATTGAAGCTTTCTTT.

This clonotype was counted between two and nine times. The genes are TRBV7-6 and TRBJ2-5; TRBD2 agrees at 10 bases. V shed 0 bases, J shed 4 bases, and the junction held 5 bases outside the gene matches. Germline V lookup: CDR1 SGHVS, CDR2 FNYEAQ. The CDR3 runs 16 residues. The CDR3 is CASSLAASGSGETQYF. The CDR3, as DNA: TGTGCCAGCAGCTTAGCGGCTAGCGGGAGTGGAGAGACCCAGTACTTC.

This clonotype was seen many times. This sequence joins TRBV28 and TRBJ2-7, with TRBD1 matching 9 bases. V lost 6 bases, J lost 5 bases, and 8 bases stayed unmatched. CDR1 and CDR2 from the germline V gene are MDHEN and SYDVKM. CDR3 length: 14 amino acids. The CDR3 loop is CASRTRDRVHEQYF. The DNA of the CDR3 is TGTGCCAGCAGGACCCGGGACAGGGTTCACGAGCAGTACTTC.

This clonotype has at least ten counts. This sequence joins TRBV7-9 and TRBJ2-3; weak D call: TRBD2 (5 bases). The ends were cut back, 2 bases at V and 0 bases at J, with 9 bases in the middle. The CDR3 is 15 amino acids. Germline V gene data show CDR1 as SEHNR and CDR2 as FQNEAQ (reference sequence). The CDR3 sequence: CASSLLTGSTDTQYF. The CDR3 DNA reads TGTGCCAGCAGCTTACTTACGGGGAGCACAGATACGCAGTATTTT.

CDR3 protein: CASRRDRRYGYTF. CDR3 coding DNA: TGTGCCAGCAGAAGGGACCGCCGCTATGGCTACACCTTC. The chain uses TRBV28 and TRBJ1-2; tentatively, D is TRBD1 (5 bases). Germline CDR1 reads MDHEN; CDR2 reads SYDVKM. The ends were cut back, 6 bases at V and 4 bases at J, with 12 bases in the middle. CDR3 size: 13 residues.

This clonotype appeared many times. V usage is TRBV7-2 and J usage is TRBJ2-5; D not certain. The length of the CDR3 is 13 residues. The V gene lost 5 bases and the J gene lost 4 bases, with 11 bases spanning the gap. From germline, CDR1 is SGHTA and CDR2 FQGNSA. CDR3 region: CASSPGRGETQYF. As DNA, the CDR3 is TGTGCCAGCAGCCCAGGTCGAGGAGAGACCCAGTACTTC. Together with reference TRBV7-2 and TRBJ2-5, the CDR3 gives the full variable domain: GAGVSQSPSNKVTEKGKDVELRCDPISGHTALYWYRQSLGQGLEFLIYFQGNSAPDKSGLPSDRFSAERTGGSVSTLTIQRTQQEDSAVYLCASSPGRGETQYFGPGTRLLVL.